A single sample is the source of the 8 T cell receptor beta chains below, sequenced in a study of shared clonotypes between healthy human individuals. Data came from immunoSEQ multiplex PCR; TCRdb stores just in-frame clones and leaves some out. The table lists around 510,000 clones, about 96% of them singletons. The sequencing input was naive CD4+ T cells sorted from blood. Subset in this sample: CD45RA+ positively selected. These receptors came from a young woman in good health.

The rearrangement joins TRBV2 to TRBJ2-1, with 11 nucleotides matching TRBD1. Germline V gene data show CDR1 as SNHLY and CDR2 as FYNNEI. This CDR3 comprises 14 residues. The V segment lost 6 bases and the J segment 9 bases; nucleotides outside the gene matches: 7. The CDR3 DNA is TGTGCCAGCAGGTCAAGGACAGGGGGCGGTGAGCAGTTCTTC. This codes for CASRSRTGGGEQFF.

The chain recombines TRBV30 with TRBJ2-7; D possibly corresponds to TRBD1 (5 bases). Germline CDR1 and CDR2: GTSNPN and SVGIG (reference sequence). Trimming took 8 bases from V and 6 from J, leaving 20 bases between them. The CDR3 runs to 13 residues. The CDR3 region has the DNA TGTGCCAGGGGATTAGACCCCCGTGGCGAGCAGTACTTC. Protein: CARGLDPRGEQYF.

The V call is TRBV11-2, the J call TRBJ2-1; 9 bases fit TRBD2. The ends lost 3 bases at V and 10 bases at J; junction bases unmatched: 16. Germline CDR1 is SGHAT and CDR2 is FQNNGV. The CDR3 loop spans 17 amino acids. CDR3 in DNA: TGTGCCAGCAGCTTCAATGGGCGGGAGGGGCCAAGAACAGAGCAGTTCTTC. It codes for CASSFNGREGPRTEQFF.

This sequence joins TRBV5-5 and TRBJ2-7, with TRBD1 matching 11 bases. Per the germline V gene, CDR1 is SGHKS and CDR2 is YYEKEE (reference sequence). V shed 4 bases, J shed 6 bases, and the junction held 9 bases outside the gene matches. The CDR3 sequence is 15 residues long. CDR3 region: CASSRDRTGGLEQYF. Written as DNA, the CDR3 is TGTGCCAGCAGCCGCGACAGGACAGGGGGCCTCGAGCAGTACTTC.

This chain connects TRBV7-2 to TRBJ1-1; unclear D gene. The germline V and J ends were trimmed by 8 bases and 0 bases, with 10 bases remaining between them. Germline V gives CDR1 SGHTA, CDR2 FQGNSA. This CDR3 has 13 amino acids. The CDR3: CASREQMNTEAFF. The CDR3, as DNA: TGTGCCAGCCGGGAGCAGATGAACACTGAAGCTTTCTTT.

The CDR3 coding sequence is TGTGCCAGCAGGGCTGCCTCAGCGAGAGATTACAATGAGCAGTTCTTC. Translation gives CASRAASARDYNEQFF. The genes are TRBV6-6 and TRBJ2-1, with D unclear. Looked up from germline, CDR1 is MNHNY and CDR2 is SVGAGI (reference sequence). The V end lost 6 bases, the J end lost 4 bases, and 19 bases lay between the germline ends. The CDR3 has 16 amino acids.

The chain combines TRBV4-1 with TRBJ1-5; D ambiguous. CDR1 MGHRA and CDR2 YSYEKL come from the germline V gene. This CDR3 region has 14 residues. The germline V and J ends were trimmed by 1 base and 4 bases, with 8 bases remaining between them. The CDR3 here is CASSQGPVNQPQHF. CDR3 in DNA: TGCGCCAGCAGCCAAGGACCTGTTAATCAGCCCCAGCATTTT.

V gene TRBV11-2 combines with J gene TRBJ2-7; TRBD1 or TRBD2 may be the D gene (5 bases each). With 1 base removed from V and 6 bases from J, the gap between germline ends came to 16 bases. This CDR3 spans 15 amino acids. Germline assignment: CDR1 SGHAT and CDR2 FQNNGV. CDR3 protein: CASSLADIPGGEQYF. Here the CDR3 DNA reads TGTGCCAGCAGCTTAGCGGACATACCTGGAGGCGAGCAGTACTTC.